This T cell receptor (beta chain) was profiled in a study of blood T cell repertoires in COVID-19. Study background: Material from acute and convalescent COVID-19 was sourced from the United States, Italy and Spain. T cells, B-cell-depleted T cells, or PBMCs provided the cDNA or gDNA that served as material.

Repertoires were generated with immunoSEQ multiplex PCR, while TCRdb's copy carries only in-frame clones and drops some. The table lists just over 300,000 clones, about nine tenths of them singletons, with around 4.6% in the top ten. The CDR3 runs 15 residues. CDR1 is SGHRS and CDR2 is YFSETQ in the germline V gene. V trimming: 3 bases; J trimming: 7 bases; junction bases outside the gene matches: 5. Participant-reported clinical history was the basis for cohort assignment. The chain joins TRBV5-1 to TRBJ1-6; 9 bases line up with TRBD1. The sequence was collected from a man aged 25-45 years who had recovered from COVID-19. The source material was PBMCs or T cells enriched from blood (not recorded which). The chain's CDR3 is CASSSPGQGNSPLHF. The CDR3 DNA is TGCGCCAGCAGCTCCCCCGGACAGGGGAATTCACCCCTCCACTTT.